This TCR beta chain is drawn from a study of T cells after yellow fever vaccination. Across the whole study: Fractions low in cell number were prepared with SMART-Seq v4 Ultra Low Input.

On this clonotype: The antigen is not known.

Study-level points and caveats: Compared with primary, the secondary response was weaker and peaked at day 5, not 15. CD4 and CD8 compartments shared a small share of clonotypes. High-abundance clonotypes from the bulk population could contaminate FACS-sorted repertoires.

From germline, CDR1 is LNHDA and CDR2 SQIVND (reference sequence). V shed 9 bases and J shed 6 bases, with 11 bases lying between them. The CDR3 has 11 amino acids. MiXCR, applied by TCRdb to the 5' RACE reads, yields one record per CDR3 protein. The data show around 140,000 distinct CDR3 sequences, with 7% to 9% seen just once and roughly 0.71% held by the top ten. V is TRBV19 and J is TRBJ1-2; D call uncertain. The receptor comes from a man aged 30 to 39 who received the YFV17D yellow fever vaccine. Material: CD4+ T cells sorted from PBMCs, obtained 5 days after the yellow fever booster vaccination. CDR3 nucleotides: TGTGCCAGCCTGGGCGGAGATGGCTACACCTTC. Translating it yields CASLGGDGYTF.